The 29 T cell receptor beta chains given below trace back to one sample, sequenced in a study of blood T cell repertoires in COVID-19. This table comes from immunoSEQ multiplex PCR, and its TCRdb copy is limited to in-frame clones, with some not included. The sample has approximately 480,000 clones; 75% to 90% are singletons. The sample taken for sequencing was peripheral blood. The receptors originated from a man younger than 30 with COVID-19, enrolled during active disease.

The rearrangement uses TRBV3-1 (or the pseudogene TRBV3-2) and TRBJ1-5; no firm D call. CDR1 LGHDT and CDR2 YNNKEL come from the germline V gene (reference sequence). Trimming cost V 0 bases and J 7 bases, with 13 bases left between them. The CDR3 covers 15 residues. The CDR3 sequence is CASSQETPPAQPQHF. CDR3 DNA: TGTGCCAGCAGCCAAGAAACCCCCCCCGCGCAGCCCCAGCATTTT.

V gene TRBV18 combines with J gene TRBJ1-2, with a weak D call TRBD1 (6 bases). Trimming removed 6 bases from V and 2 bases from J, with 10 bases in between. This CDR3 has 13 residues. The germline gives CDR1 KGHSH, CDR2 LQKENI. CDR3 in DNA: TGTGCCAGCTCGACCGACAGGAACTATGGCTACACCTTC. It yields the protein CASSTDRNYGYTF.

Written as DNA, the CDR3 is TGTGCCAGCAGTTACTCGCAGGGTCATGAGCAGTTCTTC. Encoded protein: CASSYSQGHEQFF. The rearrangement uses TRBV6-5 and TRBJ2-1; TRBD1 might be the D (5 bases). The CDR3 contains 13 residues. The germline V and J ends were trimmed by 0 bases and 8 bases, with 8 bases remaining between them. Germline assignment: CDR1 MNHEY and CDR2 SVGAGI.

The chain recombines TRBV19 with TRBJ1-6; maybe TRBD1 (6 bases). Germline values: CDR1 LNHDA, CDR2 SQIVND (reference sequence). CDR3 size: 15 residues. V gave up 9 bases and J gave up 7 bases, with 19 bases separating them. DNA of the CDR3: TGTGCCAGCACTATTACCGGGACATCGAATTCACCCCTCCACTTT. Its protein is CASTITGTSNSPLHF.

The rearrangement joins TRBV7-9 to TRBJ2-5; 15 bases line up with TRBD2. Trimming cost V 5 bases and J 5 bases; bases outside gene matches: 9. The CDR3 runs to 17 residues. The germline V gene has CDR1 SEHNR and CDR2 FQNEAQ (reference sequence). The CDR3 reads CASSVGLAGGRVETQYF. In nucleotides, the CDR3 is TGTGCCAGCAGCGTAGGACTAGCGGGGGGGCGTGTGGAGACCCAGTACTTC.

The chain couples TRBV2 to TRBJ1-1; the D gene is possibly TRBD1 (5 bases). V shed 9 bases and J shed 1 base, with 15 bases lying between them. Germline V gene lookup returns CDR1 SNHLY and CDR2 FYNNEI. This CDR3 has 14 residues. CDR3 sequence reads: CASSLMTENTEAFF. The CDR3, as DNA: TGTGCCAGTAGTCTCATGACAGAGAACACTGAAGCTTTCTTT.

The V gene is TRBV2, the J gene TRBJ2-7; 12 bases fit TRBD1. The CDR3 runs 15 residues. The ends lost 4 bases at V and 4 bases at J; junction bases unmatched: 5. Germline-derived CDR1 and CDR2 are SNHLY and FYNNEI. CDR3 amino acids: CASSVGTGGPYEQYF. The CDR3 coding sequence is TGTGCCAGCAGTGTGGGGACAGGGGGCCCGTACGAGCAGTACTTC.

This chain connects TRBV4-2 to TRBJ2-6; 8 bases agree with TRBD1. Trimming took 3 bases from V and 2 from J; bases not matched to a gene: 9. This CDR3 spans 18 amino acids. Germline values: CDR1 LGHNA, CDR2 YNFKEQ. The CDR3: CASSQETGGIAGANVLTF. CDR3 sequence (DNA): TGTGCCAGCAGCCAGGAAACAGGGGGAATAGCTGGGGCCAACGTCCTGACTTTC.

In this sample, this clone turned up once. CDR3 sequence (DNA): TGTGCCAGCAGTTTAGACAGGCTGTATGGCTACACCTTC. Protein: CASSLDRLYGYTF. The V call is TRBV27, the J call TRBJ1-2, with D possibly TRBD1 on 6 matching bases. Trimming shortened V by 2 bases and J by 5 bases, and 9 bases separated the two germline ends. This CDR3 spans 13 amino acids. Germline-derived CDR1 and CDR2 are MNHEY and SMNVEV (reference sequence).

The chain has TRBV7-6 and TRBJ2-2; D call uncertain. The V gene's germline CDR1 is SGHVS and CDR2 FNYEAQ. V was pared by 5 bases and J by 4 bases, with 11 bases between. The CDR3 is made up of 14 amino acids. The DNA of the CDR3 is TGTGCCAGCAGCGCCAGGCTACCCACCGGGGAGCTGTTTTTT. Protein sequence: CASSARLPTGELFF.

This clone was seen just once. This chain links TRBV7-2 with TRBJ1-1; D remains ambiguous. This CDR3 has 13 amino acids. The germline V gene has CDR1 SGHTA and CDR2 FQGNSA. V was pared by 1 base and J by 1 base, with 4 bases between. In nucleotides, the CDR3 is TGTGCCAGCAGCTTAGTCAGGAACACTGAAGCTTTCTTT. Its translation: CASSLVRNTEAFF.

The rearrangement joins TRBV20-1 to TRBJ2-1; D is ambiguous. V lost 2 bases to trimming and J lost 5 bases, with 4 bases between them. The CDR3 is made up of 11 amino acids. Looked up from germline, CDR1 is DFQATT and CDR2 is SNEGSKA (reference sequence). The CDR3 sequence is CSARQDNEQFF. DNA of the CDR3: TGCAGTGCTAGACAGGACAATGAGCAGTTCTTC.

The chain employs TRBV5-1 and TRBJ1-2; 7 bases are shared with TRBD1. CDR3 size: 14 residues. Germline trimming cut 3 bases from V and 7 bases from J; bases unmatched to any gene: 9. The germline V gene encodes CDR1 SGHRS and CDR2 YFSETQ. Here the CDR3 reads CASSSVATGSGYTF. In DNA, the CDR3 is TGCGCCAGCAGCTCTGTCGCGACAGGGAGTGGCTACACCTTC.

The chain links TRBV13 to TRBJ1-1, with D perhaps TRBD1 (5 bases). Trimming left V 0 bases short and J 0 bases short, with 11 bases between. Germline V gives CDR1 PRHDT, CDR2 FYEKMQ (reference sequence). The CDR3 is 16 amino acids. The DNA for the CDR3 is TGTGCCAGCAGCTTAGGCGGGGGATATATGAACACTGAAGCTTTCTTT. Protein: CASSLGGGYMNTEAFF. The full variable domain, with the rest looked up from reference TRBV13 and TRBJ1-1, is AAGVIQSPRHLIKEKRETATLKCYPIPRHDTVYWYQQGPGQDPQFLISFYEKMQSDKGSIPDRFSAQQFSDYHSELNMSSLELGDSALYFCASSLGGGYMNTEAFFGQGTRLTVV.

On this clone itself: This sample also contains other DNA sequences that code for the same CDR3. The chain is built from TRBV20-1 and TRBJ2-7; D is unclear. Trimming took off 1 base at V and 4 bases at J, with 5 bases between the two ends. The CDR3 runs to 11 residues. Germline V gives CDR1 DFQATT, CDR2 SNEGSKA (reference sequence). The CDR3 sequence is CSARVGYEQYF. DNA for the CDR3: TGCAGTGCTAGAGTCGGGTACGAGCAGTACTTC.

V gene TRBV27 combines with J gene TRBJ2-1, with TRBD2 matching 11 bases. The CDR3 covers 21 residues. Germline CDR1 reads MNHEY; CDR2 reads SMNVEV (reference sequence). Trimming took 0 bases from V and 2 from J; bases not matched to a gene: 15. CDR3 bases: TGTGCCAGCAGTTTATCTTGGACTTTGCTAGCGGGGGGCTTAACCTACAATGAGCAGTTCTTC. Amino acids: CASSLSWTLLAGGLTYNEQFF.

This chain uses TRBV7-3 with TRBJ2-5; D remains unclear. This CDR3 is built from 13 residues. CDR1 is SGHTA, CDR2 FQGTGA, per germline. Trimming removed 2 bases from V and 5 bases from J, with 9 bases in between. This CDR3 is CASSLRRWETQYF. For the CDR3, the DNA is TGTGCCAGCAGCTTACGTCGGTGGGAGACCCAGTACTTC.

The chain's CDR3 is CASSFRTGGSPLHF. The CDR3, as DNA: TGTGCCAGCAGCTTTAGGACAGGGGGTTCACCCCTCCACTTT. The gene calls are TRBV5-5 and TRBJ1-6; the match to TRBD1 covers 10 bases. The CDR3 is made up of 14 amino acids. The germline CDR1 and CDR2 sequences are SGHKS and YYEKEE (reference sequence). The V segment lost 2 bases and the J segment 9 bases; nucleotides outside the gene matches: 2. Drawing the rest from reference TRBV5-5 and TRBJ1-6, the complete variable domain is DAGVTQSPTHLIKTRGQQVTLRCSPISGHKSVSWYQQVLGQGPQFIFQYYEKEERGRGNFPDRFSARQFPNYSSELNVNALLLGDSALYLCASSFRTGGSPLHFGNGTRLTVT.

The chain joins TRBV11-2 to TRBJ2-2; 8 nucleotides match TRBD1. V lost 5 bases, J lost 5 bases, and 7 bases stayed unmatched. The CDR3 runs 15 residues. Looked up from germline, CDR1 is SGHAT and CDR2 is FQNNGV. This CDR3 is CASSPRDRRTGELFF. Here the CDR3 DNA reads TGTGCCAGCAGCCCCAGGGACAGGAGGACCGGGGAGCTGTTTTTT.

This clone was detected once. V is TRBV5-1 and J is TRBJ2-1; the D is unclear. Germline V gives CDR1 SGHRS, CDR2 YFSETQ. The CDR3 consists of 14 residues. The V and J ends lost 1 base and 3 bases respectively, with 8 bases between them. CDR3: CASSLSRVYNEQFF. The CDR3 DNA sequence: TGCGCCAGCAGCTTGAGTCGGGTCTACAATGAGCAGTTCTTC. The full variable domain, rest sourced from reference TRBV5-1 and TRBJ2-1, is KAGVTQTPRYLIKTRGQQVTLSCSPISGHRSVSWYQQTPGQGLQFLFEYFSETQRNKGNFPGRFSGRQFSNSRSEMNVSTLELGDSALYLCASSLSRVYNEQFFGPGTRLTVL.

DNA for the CDR3: TGTGCCAGCAGTGAGGGCCGGGGGGGCATCTTGAGTGGCTACACCTTC. Protein sequence: CASSEGRGGILSGYTF. The chain combines TRBV2 with TRBJ1-2; D is possibly TRBD1 (6 bases). Germline CDR1 reads SNHLY; CDR2 reads FYNNEI. Deletions cut 3 bases from V and 7 bases from J, with 21 bases between. CDR3 length: 16 amino acids.

This chain links TRBV5-4 with TRBJ2-1; D gene uncertain. Germline V gene data show CDR1 as SGHNT and CDR2 as YYREEE (reference sequence). The CDR3 length is 14 residues. With 0 bases removed from V and 6 bases from J, the gap between germline ends came to 10 bases. CDR3 bases: TGTGCCAGCAGCTTGGAATTAGCTCCCAATGAGCAGTTCTTC. It yields the protein CASSLELAPNEQFF.

The gene calls are TRBV6-5 and TRBJ1-1; unclear D gene. CDR3 length: 13 amino acids. Per the germline V gene, CDR1 is MNHEY and CDR2 is SVGAGI. Between the trimmed V and J ends, which lost 7 bases and 3 bases, there was a span of 12 bases. CDR3 bases: TGTGCCAGCATTCCCGACACTCACACTGAAGCTTTCTTT. Its protein is CASIPDTHTEAFF.

The chain has TRBV19 and TRBJ1-1; D is ambiguous. Germline V gives CDR1 LNHDA, CDR2 SQIVND (reference sequence). V lost 3 bases to trimming and J lost 8 bases, with 19 bases between them. This CDR3 spans 15 amino acids. CDR3 coding DNA: TGTGCCAGTAGTATGAGCCCCAGGTCTCCTAACGAAGCTTTCTTT. Its translation: CASSMSPRSPNEAFF. Combining the CDR3 with reference TRBV19 and TRBJ1-1 gives the whole variable domain DGGITQSPKYLFRKEGQNVTLSCEQNLNHDAMYWYRQDPGQGLRLIYYSQIVNDFQKGDIAEGYSVSREKKESFPLTVTSAQKNPTAFYLCASSMSPRSPNEAFFGQGTRLTVV.

The rearrangement joins TRBV27 to TRBJ2-1, with 8 bases aligning to TRBD2. The germline gives CDR1 MNHEY, CDR2 SMNVEV (reference sequence). CDR3 length equals 14 residues. After removal of 7 bases from V and 4 bases from J, the junction contained 6 bases not matched to a gene. CDR3 residues: CASTGGEGYNEQFF. As DNA, the CDR3 is TGTGCCAGCACCGGGGGGGAGGGGTACAATGAGCAGTTCTTC.

The table lists this clone with a few counts. The genes are TRBV2 and TRBJ1-2, with 11 bases matching TRBD1. Germline trimming cut 11 bases from V and 3 bases from J; bases unmatched to any gene: 8. Germline values: CDR1 SNHLY, CDR2 FYNNEI. The CDR3 runs to 14 residues. The CDR3 DNA sequence: TGTGCCGGGACAGGGGGACCTCGGGACTATGGCTACACCTTC. Translating it yields CAGTGGPRDYGYTF.

This clone was recorded once. Here the CDR3 DNA reads TGTGCCAGTAGTATCATGGGGACAGGGAGCAATGAGCAGTTCTTC. Translating it yields CASSIMGTGSNEQFF. The rearrangement links TRBV19 to TRBJ2-1, with TRBD1 identical over 9 bases. The length of the CDR3 is 15 residues. The J segment lost 6 bases and the V segment lost 3 bases, leaving 6 bases of the junction unmatched. The germline V gene encodes CDR1 LNHDA and CDR2 SQIVND (reference sequence).

The gene calls are TRBV25-1 and TRBJ1-1; no definite D call. The CDR3 covers 13 residues. The ends were cut back, 8 bases at V and 1 base at J, with 11 bases in the middle. Germline V lookup: CDR1 MGHDK, CDR2 SYGVNS. CDR3 region: CASQGVPNTEAFF. The CDR3 DNA follows: TGTGCCAGCCAAGGAGTGCCGAACACTGAAGCTTTCTTT. Looking up the rest from reference TRBV25-1 and TRBJ1-1 gives the full variable domain: EADIYQTPRYLVIGTGKKITLECSQTMGHDKMYWYQQDPGMELHLIHYSYGVNSTEKGDLSSESTVSRIRTEHFPLTLESARPSHTSQYLCASQGVPNTEAFFGQGTRLTVV.

This chain links TRBV5-1 with TRBJ1-4; D not certain. Trimming left V 2 bases short and J 8 bases short, with 16 bases between. This CDR3 has 15 residues. Germline V lookup: CDR1 SGHRS, CDR2 YFSETQ. CDR3 bases: TGCGCCAGCAGCTTCCTATCGAGGGCTAGGGAAAAACTGTTTTTT. This codes for CASSFLSRAREKLFF.